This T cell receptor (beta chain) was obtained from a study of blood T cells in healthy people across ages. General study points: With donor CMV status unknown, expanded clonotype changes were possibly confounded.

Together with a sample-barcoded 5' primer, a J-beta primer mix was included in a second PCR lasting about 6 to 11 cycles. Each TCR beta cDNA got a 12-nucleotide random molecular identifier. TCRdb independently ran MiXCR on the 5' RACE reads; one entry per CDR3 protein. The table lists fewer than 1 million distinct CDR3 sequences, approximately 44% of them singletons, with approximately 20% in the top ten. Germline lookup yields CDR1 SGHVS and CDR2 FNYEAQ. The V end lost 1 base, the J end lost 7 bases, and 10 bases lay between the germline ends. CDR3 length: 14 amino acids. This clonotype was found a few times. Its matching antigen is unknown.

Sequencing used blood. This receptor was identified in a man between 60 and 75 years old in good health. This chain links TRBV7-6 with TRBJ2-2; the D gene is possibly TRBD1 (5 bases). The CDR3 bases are TGTGCCAGCAGCTTAGGACAGATCAGCGGGGAGCTGTTTTTT. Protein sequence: CASSLGQISGELFF.